Listed here are 23 T cell receptor beta chains from one sample, sequenced in a study of immune evolution from preneoplasia to lung adenocarcinoma. This table comes from immunoSEQ multiplex PCR, and its TCRdb copy is limited to in-frame clones, with some not included. The repertoire holds around 40,000 clones, with around 80% as singletons. Specimen: FFPE invasive lung adenocarcinoma tissue. These receptors came from a person between 60 and 70 years old with lung adenocarcinoma.

The chain joins TRBV30 to TRBJ2-5; 8 bases line up with TRBD1. After removal of 4 bases from V and 5 bases from J, the junction contained 9 bases not matched to a gene. Per germline, CDR1 GTSNPN and CDR2 SVGIG (reference sequence). This CDR3 comprises 14 residues. The chain's CDR3 is CAWKMAGGRETQYF. The CDR3 region has the DNA TGTGCCTGGAAGATGGCAGGGGGCAGGGAGACCCAGTACTTC.

CDR3 amino acids: CASSLAADNYGYTF. CDR3 in DNA: TGCGCCAGCAGCTTGGCCGCAGATAACTATGGCTACACCTTC. The rearrangement links TRBV5-1 to TRBJ1-2; no reliable D call. CDR1 and CDR2 from the germline V gene are SGHRS and YFSETQ. Trimming stripped 0 bases from V and 1 base from J, with 7 bases between. This CDR3 is built from 14 residues. The full variable domain, completed using reference TRBV5-1 and TRBJ1-2, is KAGVTQTPRYLIKTRGQQVTLSCSPISGHRSVSWYQQTPGQGLQFLFEYFSETQRNKGNFPGRFSGRQFSNSRSEMNVSTLELGDSALYLCASSLAADNYGYTFGSGTRLTVV.

This chain connects TRBV7-2 to TRBJ2-7; 10 bases fit TRBD1. The CDR3 is 14 residues long. Germline lookup yields CDR1 SGHTA and CDR2 FQGNSA. The V segment lost 1 base and the J segment 6 bases; nucleotides outside the gene matches: 3. Here the CDR3 reads CASSLGQGAGEQYF. In nucleotides, the CDR3 is TGTGCCAGCAGCTTAGGACAGGGGGCGGGCGAGCAGTACTTC.

V usage is TRBV11-1 and J usage is TRBJ2-7; 8 nucleotides agree with TRBD2. CDR3 length equals 14 residues. The germline V gene encodes CDR1 SGHAT and CDR2 FQDESV (reference sequence). V shed 5 bases, J shed 1 base, and the junction held 4 bases outside the gene matches. The CDR3 region has the DNA TGTGCCAGCAGCGTTAGCGGGACGTCCTACGAGCAGTACTTC. Translating gives CASSVSGTSYEQYF.

The chain employs TRBV28 and TRBJ1-1, with D hard to call. CDR3 length equals 14 residues. Germline V gene data show CDR1 as MDHEN and CDR2 as SYDVKM. V gave up 4 bases and J gave up 10 bases, with 19 bases separating them. CDR3 sequence: CASSSPPRGGLAFF. The CDR3, as DNA: TGTGCCAGCAGTTCTCCCCCGCGGGGAGGGCTAGCTTTCTTT.

This chain joins TRBV9 and TRBJ2-3; D could derive from TRBD1 or TRBD2 (5 bases each). Germline V gene data show CDR1 as SGDLS and CDR2 as YYNGEE. V lost 2 bases, J lost 6 bases, and 16 bases lay in between. The CDR3 runs to 15 residues. This CDR3 is CASSVSPGPADTQYF. The CDR3 DNA reads TGTGCCAGCAGCGTCTCACCGGGGCCGGCGGATACGCAGTATTTT.

This chain joins TRBV7-9 and TRBJ2-4, with D possibly matching TRBD2 (5 bases). This CDR3 is built from 14 residues. V was pared by 5 bases and J by 5 bases, with 13 bases between. Germline V CDR1 and CDR2: SEHNR, FQNEAQ (reference sequence). The CDR3 loop is CASSPSGGQNIQYF. The CDR3 coding sequence is TGTGCCAGCAGCCCGTCAGGCGGGCAAAACATTCAGTACTTC.

The chain carries TRBV29-1 and TRBJ1-1; TRBD1 matches at 7 bases. Unmatched junction bases numbered 5, after V lost 6 bases and J lost 4 bases. Germline CDR1 SQVTM, CDR2 ANQGSEA. This CDR3 is 12 amino acids long. The CDR3 spells CSVRPGGTEAFF. The CDR3, as DNA: TGCAGCGTGAGACCAGGGGGCACTGAAGCTTTCTTT.

The chain couples TRBV5-1 to TRBJ2-3; 9 positions match TRBD1. The CDR3 is made up of 14 amino acids. J gave up 8 bases and V 0 bases, and 4 bases lay outside the gene matches. Germline values: CDR1 SGHRS, CDR2 YFSETQ. The CDR3 DNA sequence: TGCGCCAGCAGCTTGGAGACAGGGGGACTTACGCAGTATTTT. This translates into CASSLETGGLTQYF.

The genes are TRBV15 and TRBJ2-1; perhaps TRBD2 as D (6 bases). The CDR3 extends over 15 amino acids. Germline V lookup: CDR1 LNHNV, CDR2 YYDKDF (reference sequence). Trimming took 1 base from V and 6 from J, leaving 13 bases between them. This CDR3 is CATSRGLGGSNEQFF. The CDR3 DNA is TGTGCCACCAGCAGAGGGCTAGGAGGGTCCAATGAGCAGTTCTTC.

The V gene is TRBV12-5, the J gene TRBJ2-1; D is perhaps TRBD1 (6 bases). Germline assignment: CDR1 LGHNT and CDR2 FRNRAP. The germline V and J ends were trimmed by 5 bases and 9 bases, with 11 bases remaining between them. The CDR3 spans 12 residues. CDR3 DNA sequence: TGTGCTAGTGGTAAGACAGGAGGTGAGCAGTTCTTC. This gives the protein CASGKTGGEQFF.

The chain joins TRBV11-2 to TRBJ2-7; 11 bases agree with TRBD2. Losses at the gene ends were 2 bases for V and 0 bases for J; bases not matched to a gene: 12. The CDR3 loop spans 19 amino acids. Germline loops: CDR1 SGHAT, CDR2 FQNNGV. CDR3 in amino acids: CASSLPSLAGDWGSYEQYF. The CDR3 coding sequence is TGTGCCAGCAGCTTACCCTCACTAGCGGGAGATTGGGGCTCCTACGAGCAGTACTTC.

The rearrangement joins TRBV11-2 to TRBJ2-1; TRBD2 agrees at 13 bases. This CDR3 region has 16 residues. Trimming took 5 bases from V and 6 from J; bases not matched to a gene: 7. Germline CDR1 is SGHAT and CDR2 is FQNNGV. The CDR3 nucleotides are TGTGCCAGCAGCCACCGCGGGACTAGCGGGATCAATGAGCAGTTCTTC. Amino acid sequence: CASSHRGTSGINEQFF. Combining the CDR3 with reference TRBV11-2 and TRBJ2-1 gives the whole variable domain EAGVAQSPRYKIIEKRQSVAFWCNPISGHATLYWYQQILGQGPKLLIQFQNNGVVDDSQLPKDRFSAERLKGVDSTLKIQPAKLEDSAVYLCASSHRGTSGINEQFFGPGTRLTVL.

The V gene is TRBV18, the J gene TRBJ2-5, with 15 bases that match TRBD2. CDR1 and CDR2 from the germline V gene are KGHSH and LQKENI. The CDR3 loop spans 17 amino acids. V shed 6 bases and J 5 bases; nucleotides not matched to a gene: 10. The CDR3 is CASSRGLAGGPWETQYF. Here the CDR3 DNA reads TGTGCCAGCTCCCGCGGACTAGCGGGAGGGCCTTGGGAGACCCAGTACTTC.

The chain uses TRBV19 and TRBJ2-7; TRBD1 aligns across 7 bases. After removal of 5 bases from V and 4 bases from J, the junction contained 8 bases not matched to a gene. The CDR3 has 14 amino acids. Germline V CDR1 and CDR2: LNHDA, SQIVND (reference sequence). CDR3 amino acids: CASSRDSRLYEQYF. CDR3 DNA: TGTGCCAGTAGTCGGGACAGTCGACTATACGAGCAGTACTTC.

The chain combines TRBV27 with TRBJ2-7, with 11 bases that match TRBD2. The germline V gene has CDR1 MNHEY and CDR2 SMNVEV (reference sequence). With V trimmed by 5 bases and J by 4 bases, 10 bases remained unmatched. The CDR3 covers 16 residues. CDR3 bases: TGTGCCAGCAGTCCGATAGCGGGAGGGCCAGGGTACGAGCAGTACTTC. Residues: CASSPIAGGPGYEQYF.

This clone came up a few times. The chain employs TRBV5-6 and TRBJ2-7, with 14 nucleotides matching TRBD2. In germline, CDR1 is SGHDT, CDR2 YYEEEE. The CDR3 is 15 residues long. Unmatched junction bases numbered 9, after V lost 4 bases and J lost 9 bases. The chain's CDR3 is CASSPDGTSGRLQYF. CDR3 DNA: TGTGCCAGCAGCCCGGATGGGACTAGCGGGAGATTGCAGTACTTC.

This clone has only a few counts. The V and J genes are TRBV7-6 and TRBJ2-1; 7 bases match TRBD2. The V gene's germline CDR1 is SGHVS and CDR2 FNYEAQ. The V and J ends lost 4 bases and 5 bases, in that order; junction bases with no gene match: 5. This CDR3 is 14 amino acids long. The DNA of the CDR3 is TGTGCCAGCAGCTCCAGGGCGGGAGACAATGAGCAGTTCTTC. As protein: CASSSRAGDNEQFF.

J is TRBJ2-2 and V is TRBV13; no reliable D call. Trimming removed 0 bases at V and 0 bases at J, with 5 bases between. Per the germline V gene, CDR1 is PRHDT and CDR2 is FYEKMQ (reference sequence). This CDR3 contains 15 residues. CDR3 bases: TGTGCCAGCAGCTTAGGGGCCGCGAACACCGGGGAGCTGTTTTTT. Translating gives CASSLGAANTGELFF. Variable domain in full (rest from reference TRBV13 and TRBJ2-2): AAGVIQSPRHLIKEKRETATLKCYPIPRHDTVYWYQQGPGQDPQFLISFYEKMQSDKGSIPDRFSAQQFSDYHSELNMSSLELGDSALYFCASSLGAANTGELFFGEGSRLTVL.

V gene TRBV27 combines with J gene TRBJ1-4; TRBD1 matches 8 bases. Germline V gives CDR1 MNHEY, CDR2 SMNVEV (reference sequence). The CDR3 is 15 residues long. V was clipped by 5 bases and J by 9 bases; unmatched bases: 11. Written as DNA, the CDR3 is TGTGCCAGCAGTCCCCGACAGGGGTCGTTGAAAAAACTGTTTTTT. Residues: CASSPRQGSLKKLFF.

This chain connects TRBV5-6 to TRBJ2-1; maybe TRBD2 (5 bases). The germline V gene encodes CDR1 SGHDT and CDR2 YYEEEE. The CDR3 has 16 amino acids. V gave up 4 bases and J gave up 0 bases, with 14 bases separating them. The CDR3 sequence: CASSTRRRSSYNEQFF. Here the CDR3 DNA reads TGTGCCAGCAGCACTCGACGGAGGAGCTCCTACAATGAGCAGTTCTTC.

The CDR3 nucleotides are TGCAGCGGGCGGGCGGGCTGGGAAGGCGAGCAGTACTTC. It translates to CSGRAGWEGEQYF. V and J are TRBV29-1 and TRBJ2-7, with D possibly being TRBD2 (5 bases). This CDR3 has 13 amino acids. Trimming pared 7 bases from V and 6 bases from J, leaving 19 bases between. The germline CDR1 and CDR2 sequences are SQVTM and ANQGSEA.

V is TRBV28 and J is TRBJ2-5; 11 bases match TRBD2. From germline, CDR1 is MDHEN and CDR2 SYDVKM. The length of the CDR3 is 13 residues. The CDR3 DNA follows: TGTGCGGTTAGCGGGAGGGCCGGAGAGACCCAGTACTTC. Translation gives CAVSGRAGETQYF.